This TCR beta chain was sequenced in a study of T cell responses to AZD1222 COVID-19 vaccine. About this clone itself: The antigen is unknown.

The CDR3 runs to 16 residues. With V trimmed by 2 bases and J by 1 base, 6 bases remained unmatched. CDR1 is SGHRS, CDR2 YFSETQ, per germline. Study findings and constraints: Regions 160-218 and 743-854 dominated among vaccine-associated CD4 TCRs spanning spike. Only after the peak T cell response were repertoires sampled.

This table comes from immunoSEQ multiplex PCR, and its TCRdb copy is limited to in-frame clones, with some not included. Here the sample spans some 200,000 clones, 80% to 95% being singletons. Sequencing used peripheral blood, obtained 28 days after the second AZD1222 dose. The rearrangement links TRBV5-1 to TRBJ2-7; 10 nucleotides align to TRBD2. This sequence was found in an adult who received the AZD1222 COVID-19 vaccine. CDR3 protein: CASSFTSGKGSYEQYF. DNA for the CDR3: TGCGCCAGCAGCTTCACTAGCGGGAAAGGGTCCTACGAGCAGTACTTC.